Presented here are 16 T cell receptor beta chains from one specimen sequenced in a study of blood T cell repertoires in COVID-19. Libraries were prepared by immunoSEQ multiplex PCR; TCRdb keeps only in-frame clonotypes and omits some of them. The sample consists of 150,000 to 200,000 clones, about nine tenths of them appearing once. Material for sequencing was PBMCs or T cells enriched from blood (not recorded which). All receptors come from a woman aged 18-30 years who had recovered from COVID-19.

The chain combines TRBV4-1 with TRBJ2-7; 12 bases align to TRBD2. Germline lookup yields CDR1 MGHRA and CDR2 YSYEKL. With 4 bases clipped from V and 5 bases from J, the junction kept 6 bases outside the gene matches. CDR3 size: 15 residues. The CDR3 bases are TGCGCCAGCAGCCTAGGACTAGCGGGAATCGACGAGCAGTACTTC. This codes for CASSLGLAGIDEQYF.

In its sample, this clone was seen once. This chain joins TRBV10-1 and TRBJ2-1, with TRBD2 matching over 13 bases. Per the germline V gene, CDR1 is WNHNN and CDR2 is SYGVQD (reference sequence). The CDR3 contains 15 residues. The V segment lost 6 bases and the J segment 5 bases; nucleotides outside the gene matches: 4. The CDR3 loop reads CASRTGTSGDNEQFF. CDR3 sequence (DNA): TGCGCCAGCAGGACCGGGACTAGCGGGGACAATGAGCAGTTCTTC.

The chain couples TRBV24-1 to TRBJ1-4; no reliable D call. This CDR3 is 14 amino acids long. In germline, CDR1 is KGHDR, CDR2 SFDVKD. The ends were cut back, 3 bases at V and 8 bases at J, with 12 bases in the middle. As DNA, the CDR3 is TGTGCCACCAGTGATCGAGGGCCCGCCGAAAAACTGTTTTTT. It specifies CATSDRGPAEKLFF.

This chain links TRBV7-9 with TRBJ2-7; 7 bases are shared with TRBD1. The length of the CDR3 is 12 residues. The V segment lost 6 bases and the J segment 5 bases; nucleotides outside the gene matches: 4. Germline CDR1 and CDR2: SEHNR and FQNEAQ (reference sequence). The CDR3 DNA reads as TGTGCCAGCAGACCGACAGGGAACGAGCAGTACTTC. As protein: CASRPTGNEQYF.

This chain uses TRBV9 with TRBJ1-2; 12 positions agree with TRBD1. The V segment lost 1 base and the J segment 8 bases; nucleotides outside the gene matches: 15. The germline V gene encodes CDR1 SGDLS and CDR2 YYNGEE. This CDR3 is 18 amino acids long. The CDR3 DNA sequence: TGTGCCAGCAGCGTATTCCTACCCCATTCCGGGACAGGGGGCGGCTACACCTTC. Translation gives CASSVFLPHSGTGGGYTF.

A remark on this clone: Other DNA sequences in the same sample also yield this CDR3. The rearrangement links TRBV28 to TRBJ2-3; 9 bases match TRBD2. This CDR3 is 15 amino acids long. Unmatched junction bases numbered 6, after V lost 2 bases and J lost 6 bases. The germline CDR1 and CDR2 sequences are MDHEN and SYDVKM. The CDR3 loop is CASSLLAGGPDTQYF. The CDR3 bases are TGTGCCAGCAGTTTACTGGCGGGGGGGCCGGATACGCAGTATTTT.

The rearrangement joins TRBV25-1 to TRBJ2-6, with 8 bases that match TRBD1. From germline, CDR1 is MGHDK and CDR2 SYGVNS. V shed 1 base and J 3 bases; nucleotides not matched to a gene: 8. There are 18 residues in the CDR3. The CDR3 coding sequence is TGTGCCAGCAGTGAATCGATGGGCAGGGGGCTTGGGGCCAACGTCCTGACTTTC. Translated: CASSESMGRGLGANVLTF.

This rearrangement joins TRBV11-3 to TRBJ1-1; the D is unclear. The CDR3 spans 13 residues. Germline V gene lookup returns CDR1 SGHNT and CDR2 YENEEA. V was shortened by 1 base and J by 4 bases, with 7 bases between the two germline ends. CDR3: CASSLGEGTEAFF. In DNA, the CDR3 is TGTGCCAGCAGCTTAGGAGAGGGCACTGAAGCTTTCTTT.

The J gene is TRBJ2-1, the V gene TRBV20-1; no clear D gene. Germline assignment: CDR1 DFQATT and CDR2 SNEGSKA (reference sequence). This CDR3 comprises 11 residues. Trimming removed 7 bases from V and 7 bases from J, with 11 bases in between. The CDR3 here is CSGAFQNEQFF. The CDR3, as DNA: TGCAGTGGGGCCTTTCAGAATGAGCAGTTCTTC.

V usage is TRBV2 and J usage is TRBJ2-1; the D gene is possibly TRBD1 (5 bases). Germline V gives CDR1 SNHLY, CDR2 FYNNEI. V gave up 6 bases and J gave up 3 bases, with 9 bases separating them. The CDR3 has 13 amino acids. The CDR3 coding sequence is TGTGCCAGCAGAAAGGACAACTACAATGAGCAGTTCTTC. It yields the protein CASRKDNYNEQFF.

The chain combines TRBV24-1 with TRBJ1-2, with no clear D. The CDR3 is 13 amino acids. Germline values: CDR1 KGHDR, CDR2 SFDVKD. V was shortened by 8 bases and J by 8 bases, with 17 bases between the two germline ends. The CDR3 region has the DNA TGTGCCACCACTGACCGGGGAGGCCTCGGCTACACCTTC. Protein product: CATTDRGGLGYTF.

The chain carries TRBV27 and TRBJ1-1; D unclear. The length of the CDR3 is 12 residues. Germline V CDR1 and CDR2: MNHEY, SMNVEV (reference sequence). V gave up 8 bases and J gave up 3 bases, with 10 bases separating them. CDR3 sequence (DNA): TGTGCCAGCGCGCGGGCGGACACTGAAGCTTTCTTT. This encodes CASARADTEAFF.

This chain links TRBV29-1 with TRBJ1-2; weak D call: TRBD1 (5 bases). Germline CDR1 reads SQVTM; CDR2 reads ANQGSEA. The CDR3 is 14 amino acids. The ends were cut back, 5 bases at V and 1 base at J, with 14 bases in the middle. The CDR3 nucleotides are TGCAGCGTTTCACAGGTTTTGGGTAACTATGGCTACACCTTC. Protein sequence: CSVSQVLGNYGYTF.

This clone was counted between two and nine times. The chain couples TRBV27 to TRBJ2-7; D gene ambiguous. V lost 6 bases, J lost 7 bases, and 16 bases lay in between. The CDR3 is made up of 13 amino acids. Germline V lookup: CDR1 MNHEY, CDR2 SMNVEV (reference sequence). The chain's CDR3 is CASRESPLREQYF. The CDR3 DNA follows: TGTGCCAGCAGGGAGTCCCCCCTACGAGAGCAGTACTTC.

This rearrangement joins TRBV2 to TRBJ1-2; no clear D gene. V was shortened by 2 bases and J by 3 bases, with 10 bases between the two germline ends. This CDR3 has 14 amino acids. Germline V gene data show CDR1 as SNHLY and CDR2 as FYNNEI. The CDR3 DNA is TGTGCCAGCAGTGAACAGGCAGGCCACTATGGCTACACCTTC. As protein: CASSEQAGHYGYTF.

CDR3 residues: CASSDLGGINNQPQHF. CDR3 nucleotides: TGTGCCAGCAGTGATCTCGGGGGGATTAACAATCAGCCCCAGCATTTT. The rearrangement joins TRBV6-1 to TRBJ1-5, with TRBD1 as a possible D gene (5 bases). CDR1 MNHNS and CDR2 SASEGT come from the germline V gene. This CDR3 is 16 amino acids long. The V end lost 3 bases, the J end lost 3 bases, and 15 bases lay between the germline ends.